This paragraph reports one TCR beta chain. Its antigen is unidentified. This record comes from a study of shared clonotypes between healthy human individuals. Study outcomes and limitations: Non-shared clonotypes had lower generation probabilities than clonotypes shared by all four sorted-subset donors.

Profiling relied on immunoSEQ multiplex PCR, and the TCRdb table lists in-frame clones only, not all of them. The sample lists about 1.5 million clones, 98% seen once, with 0.4% to 0.55% in the top ten. V was clipped by 7 bases and J by 0 bases, with 20 bases between them. CDR3 length equals 17 residues. The germline gives CDR1 MGHRA, CDR2 YSYEKL. The split of CD4+ cells yielded CD45RA+ naive and CD45RA-negative memory subsets. The source is a man aged 25-45 years in good health. V usage is TRBV4-1 and J usage is TRBJ2-3; the D gene is possibly TRBD1 (6 bases). The sequenced sample was naive CD4+ T cells sorted from blood. Subset: CD45RA+ positively selected. The CDR3 region is CASTGQTVLNSTDTQYF. The CDR3 DNA reads TGCGCCAGCACCGGACAGACGGTACTAAATAGCACAGATACGCAGTATTTT.